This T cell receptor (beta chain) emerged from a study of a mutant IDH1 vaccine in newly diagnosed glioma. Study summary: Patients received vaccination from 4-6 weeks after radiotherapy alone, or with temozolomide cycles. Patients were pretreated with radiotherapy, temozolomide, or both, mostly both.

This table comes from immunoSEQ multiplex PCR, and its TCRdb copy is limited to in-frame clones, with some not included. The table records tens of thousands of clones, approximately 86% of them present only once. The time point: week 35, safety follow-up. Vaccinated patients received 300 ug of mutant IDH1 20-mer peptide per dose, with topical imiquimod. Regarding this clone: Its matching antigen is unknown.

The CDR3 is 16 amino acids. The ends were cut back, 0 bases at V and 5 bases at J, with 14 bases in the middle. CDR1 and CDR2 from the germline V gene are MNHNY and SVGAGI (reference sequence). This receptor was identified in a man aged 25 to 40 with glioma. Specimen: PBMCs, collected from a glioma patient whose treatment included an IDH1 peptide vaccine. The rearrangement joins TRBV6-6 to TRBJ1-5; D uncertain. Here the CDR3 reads CASSYSRTVIDQPQHF. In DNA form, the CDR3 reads TGTGCCAGCAGTTACTCGCGGACCGTGATCGATCAGCCCCAGCATTTT.